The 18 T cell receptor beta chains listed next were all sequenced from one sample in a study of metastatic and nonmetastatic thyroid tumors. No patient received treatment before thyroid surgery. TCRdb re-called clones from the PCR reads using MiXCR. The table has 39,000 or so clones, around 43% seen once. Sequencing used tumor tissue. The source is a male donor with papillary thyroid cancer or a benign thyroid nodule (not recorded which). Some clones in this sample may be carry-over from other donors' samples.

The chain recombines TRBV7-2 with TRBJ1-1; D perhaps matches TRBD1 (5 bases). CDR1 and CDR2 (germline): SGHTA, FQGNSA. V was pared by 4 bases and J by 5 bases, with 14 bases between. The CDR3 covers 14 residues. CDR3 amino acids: CASSSFSGLTEAFF. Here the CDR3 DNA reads TGTGCCAGCAGCTCTTTTTCAGGGTTAACTGAAGCTTTCTTT.

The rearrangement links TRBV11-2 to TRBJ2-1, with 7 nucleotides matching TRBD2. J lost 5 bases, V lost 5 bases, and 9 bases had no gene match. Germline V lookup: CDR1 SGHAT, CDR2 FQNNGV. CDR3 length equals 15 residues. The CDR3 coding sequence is TGTGCCAGCAGCCCTGGCGGGAGACTCCACAATGAGCAGTTCTTC. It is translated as CASSPGGRLHNEQFF.

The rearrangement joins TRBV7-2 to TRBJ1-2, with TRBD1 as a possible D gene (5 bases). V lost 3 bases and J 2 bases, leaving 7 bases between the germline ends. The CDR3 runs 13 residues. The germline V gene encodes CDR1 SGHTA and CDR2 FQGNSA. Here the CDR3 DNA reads TGTGCCAGCAGCTTGACAGAGAACTATGGCTACACCTTC. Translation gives CASSLTENYGYTF.

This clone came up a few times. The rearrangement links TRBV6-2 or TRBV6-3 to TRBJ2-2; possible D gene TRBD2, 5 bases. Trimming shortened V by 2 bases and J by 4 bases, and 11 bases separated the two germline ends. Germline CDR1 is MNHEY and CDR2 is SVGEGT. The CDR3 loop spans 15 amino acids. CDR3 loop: CASSYGLAGTGELFF. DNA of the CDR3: TGTGCCAGCAGTTACGGGCTAGCAGGCACCGGGGAGCTGTTTTTT.

The CDR3 nucleotides are TGTGCCAGCAGCTTAGTTAGGGGCCCCGGACTACAAGAGACCCAGTACTTC. Amino acid sequence: CASSLVRGPGLQETQYF. V and J are TRBV7-9 and TRBJ2-5; D may be TRBD2 (6 bases). The germline gives CDR1 SEHNR, CDR2 FQNEAQ (reference sequence). The length of the CDR3 is 17 residues. The V end lost 1 base, the J end lost 2 bases, and 17 bases lay between the germline ends.

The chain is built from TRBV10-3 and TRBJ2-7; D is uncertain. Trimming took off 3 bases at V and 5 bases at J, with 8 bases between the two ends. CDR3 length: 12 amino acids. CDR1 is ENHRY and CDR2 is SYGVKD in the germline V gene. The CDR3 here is CAISDPRNEQYF. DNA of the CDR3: TGTGCCATCAGTGATCCCCGAAACGAGCAGTACTTC.

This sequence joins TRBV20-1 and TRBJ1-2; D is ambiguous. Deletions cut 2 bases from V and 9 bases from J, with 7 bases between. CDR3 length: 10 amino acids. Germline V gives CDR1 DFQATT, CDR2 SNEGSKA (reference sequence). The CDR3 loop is CSARTLSYTF. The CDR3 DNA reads TGCAGTGCTAGAACCCTCAGCTACACCTTC.

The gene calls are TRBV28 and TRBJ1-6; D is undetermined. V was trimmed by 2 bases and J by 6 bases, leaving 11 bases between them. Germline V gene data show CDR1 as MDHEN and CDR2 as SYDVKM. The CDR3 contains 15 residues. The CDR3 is CASSLGQLTNSPLHF. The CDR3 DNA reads TGTGCCAGCAGTTTAGGCCAGCTAACTAATTCACCCCTCCACTTT.

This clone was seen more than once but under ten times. The CDR3 reads CASSPGRGLAGSYEQYF. In DNA, the CDR3 is TGTGCCAGCAGTCCAGGACGGGGACTAGCGGGGTCCTACGAGCAGTACTTC. The V and J genes are TRBV27 and TRBJ2-7; 13 bases agree with TRBD2. Trimming at V came to 5 bases and at J to 1 base, leaving 8 bases not matched to a gene. The CDR3 has 17 amino acids. Germline values: CDR1 MNHEY, CDR2 SMNVEV (reference sequence).

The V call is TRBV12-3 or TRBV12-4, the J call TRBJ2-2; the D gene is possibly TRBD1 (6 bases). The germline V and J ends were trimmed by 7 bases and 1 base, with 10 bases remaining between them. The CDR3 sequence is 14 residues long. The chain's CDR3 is CASTLGQNTGELFF. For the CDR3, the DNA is TGTGCCAGCACCCTGGGACAGAACACCGGGGAGCTGTTTTTT.

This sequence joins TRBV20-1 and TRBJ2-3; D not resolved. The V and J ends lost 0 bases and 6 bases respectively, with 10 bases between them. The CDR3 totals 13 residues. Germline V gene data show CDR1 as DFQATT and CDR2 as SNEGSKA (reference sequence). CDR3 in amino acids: CSARDPPLDTQYF. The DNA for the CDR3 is TGCAGTGCTAGAGATCCCCCCCTTGATACGCAGTATTTT.

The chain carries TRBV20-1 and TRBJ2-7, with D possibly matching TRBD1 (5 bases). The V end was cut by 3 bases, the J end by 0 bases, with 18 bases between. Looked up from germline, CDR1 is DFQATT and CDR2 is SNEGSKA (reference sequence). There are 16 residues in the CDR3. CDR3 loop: CSASDPGLSLSYEQYF. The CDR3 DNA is TGCAGTGCTAGTGACCCAGGGTTAAGCCTCTCCTACGAGCAGTACTTC.

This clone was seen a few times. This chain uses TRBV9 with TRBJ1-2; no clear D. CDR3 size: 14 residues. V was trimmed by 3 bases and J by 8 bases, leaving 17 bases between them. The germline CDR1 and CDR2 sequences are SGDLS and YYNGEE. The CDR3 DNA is TGTGCCAGCAGCGACCTGAATGACGTGAGCGGCTACACCTTC. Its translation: CASSDLNDVSGYTF.

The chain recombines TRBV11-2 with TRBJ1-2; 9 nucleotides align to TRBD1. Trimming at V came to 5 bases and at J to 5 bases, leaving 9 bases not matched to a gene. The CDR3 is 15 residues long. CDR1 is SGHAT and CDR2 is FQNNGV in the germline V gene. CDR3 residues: CASSPPGQGFYGYTF. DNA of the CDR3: TGTGCCAGCAGCCCTCCGGGACAGGGATTTTATGGCTACACCTTC.

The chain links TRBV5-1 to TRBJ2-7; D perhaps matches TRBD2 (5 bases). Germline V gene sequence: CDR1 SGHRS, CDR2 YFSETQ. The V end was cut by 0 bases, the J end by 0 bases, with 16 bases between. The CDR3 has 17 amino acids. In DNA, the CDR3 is TGCGCCAGCAGCTTGGCCTTGGGCAGGAGGTCCTCCTACGAGCAGTACTTC. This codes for CASSLALGRRSSYEQYF.

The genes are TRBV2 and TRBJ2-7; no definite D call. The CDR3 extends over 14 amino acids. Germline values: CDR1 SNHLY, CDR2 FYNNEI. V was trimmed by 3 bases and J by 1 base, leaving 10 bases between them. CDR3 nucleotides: TGTGCCAGCAGTGAGGTGTCAGAGTCCTACGAGCAGTACTTC. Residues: CASSEVSESYEQYF.

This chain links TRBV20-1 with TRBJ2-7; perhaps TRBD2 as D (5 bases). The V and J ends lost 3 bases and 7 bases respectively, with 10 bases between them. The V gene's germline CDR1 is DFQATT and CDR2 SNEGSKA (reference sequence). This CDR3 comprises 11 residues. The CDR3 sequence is CSARRTGEQYV. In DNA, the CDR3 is TGCAGTGCTAGGAGGACGGGGGAGCAGTACGTC.

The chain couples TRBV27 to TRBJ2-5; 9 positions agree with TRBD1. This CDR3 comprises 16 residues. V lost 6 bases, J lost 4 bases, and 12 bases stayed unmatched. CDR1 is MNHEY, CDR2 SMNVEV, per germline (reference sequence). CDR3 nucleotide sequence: TGTGCCAGCAGCCCAAAATGGGGACAGGGTCGAGAGACCCAGTACTTC. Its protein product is CASSPKWGQGRETQYF.